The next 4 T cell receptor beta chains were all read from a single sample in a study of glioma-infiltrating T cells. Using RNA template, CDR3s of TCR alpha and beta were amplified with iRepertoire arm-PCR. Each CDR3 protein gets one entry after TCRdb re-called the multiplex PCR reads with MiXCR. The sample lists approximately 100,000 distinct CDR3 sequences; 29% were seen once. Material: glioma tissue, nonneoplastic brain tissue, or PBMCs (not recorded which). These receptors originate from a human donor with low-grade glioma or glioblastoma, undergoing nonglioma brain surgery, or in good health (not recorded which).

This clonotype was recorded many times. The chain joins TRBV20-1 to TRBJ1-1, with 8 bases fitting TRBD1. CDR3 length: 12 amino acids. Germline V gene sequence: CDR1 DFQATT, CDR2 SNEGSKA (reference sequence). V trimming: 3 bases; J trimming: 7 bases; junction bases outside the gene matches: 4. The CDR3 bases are TGCAGTGCTAGTACGGACAGGGATGAAGCTTTCTTT. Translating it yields CSASTDRDEAFF.

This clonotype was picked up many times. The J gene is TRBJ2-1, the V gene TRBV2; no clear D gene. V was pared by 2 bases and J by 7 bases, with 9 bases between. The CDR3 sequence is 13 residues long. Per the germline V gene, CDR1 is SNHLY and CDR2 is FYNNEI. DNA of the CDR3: TGTGCCAGCAGTGAAATTGGGGAAAATGAGCAGTTCTTC. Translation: CASSEIGENEQFF. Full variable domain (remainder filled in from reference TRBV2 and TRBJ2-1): EPEVTQTPSHQVTQMGQEVILRCVPISNHLYFYWYRQILGQKVEFLVSFYNNEISEKSEIFDDQFSVERPDGSNFTLKIRSTKLEDSAMYFCASSEIGENEQFFGPGTRLTVL.

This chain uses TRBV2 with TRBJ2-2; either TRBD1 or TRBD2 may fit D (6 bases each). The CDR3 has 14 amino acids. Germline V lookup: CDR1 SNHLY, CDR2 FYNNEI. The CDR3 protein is CVSRGGRNTGELFF. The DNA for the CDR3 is TGTGTCTCGCGTGGGGGGCGAAACACCGGGGAGCTGTTTTTT.

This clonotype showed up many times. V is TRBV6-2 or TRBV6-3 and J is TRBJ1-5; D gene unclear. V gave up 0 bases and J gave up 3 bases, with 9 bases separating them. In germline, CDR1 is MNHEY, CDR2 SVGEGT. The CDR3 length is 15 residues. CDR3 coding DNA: TGTGCCAGCAGTTACTCGTTGCGTTCCAATCAGCCCCAGCATTTT. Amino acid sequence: CASSYSLRSNQPQHF.